This T cell receptor beta chain was captured by sequencing in a study of blood T cell repertoires in COVID-19. For the study at large: COVID-19 samples from acute and convalescent phases originated in the United States, Italy and Spain. Sources were T cells, B-cell-depleted T cells, or PBMCs; the material itself was cDNA or gDNA.

In the original analysis: Amplification of reference gene primers provided the estimated nucleated cell counts. Profiled with immunoSEQ multiplex PCR; TCRdb holds only in-frame clones, not every one. The V and J calls and clone size were taken over from that table, and D and trimming were inferred from the DNA. The sample includes about 170,000 clones, approximately 81% of them seen just once. This clone was picked up one time. This TCR derives from a woman aged 80 or over with active or convalescent COVID-19. Input material: peripheral blood.

In nucleotides, the CDR3 is TGTGCCAGCAGTTTAGGCAGGTACTATGGCTACACCTTC. As protein: CASSLGRYYGYTF. V usage is TRBV27 and J usage is TRBJ1-2, with unresolved D. Germline lookup yields CDR1 MNHEY and CDR2 SMNVEV (reference sequence). The CDR3 covers 13 residues. Trimming stripped 2 bases from V and 3 bases from J, with 7 bases between.